A selection of T cell receptor beta chains follows, all from one sample in a study of radiotherapy plus CTLA-4 blockade in lung cancer. Measured with immunoSEQ multiplex PCR; TCRdb has only the in-frame clones, and not every one. The data hold approximately 77,000 clones, with around 78% observed a single time. Sequences were derived from peripheral blood, sampled from a patient treated with radiotherapy plus ipilimumab. The source of these receptors is a human donor with non-small cell lung cancer whose response to radiotherapy plus ipilimumab could not be evaluated. Some clones in this sample may be carry-over from other donors' samples. Both conserved end residues are part of each CDR3.

>TRBV7-2|TRBJ1-4
CASSPQLVGEKLFF
>TRBV28|TRBJ1-6
CASRPTGVGNSPLHF
>TRBV7-6|TRBJ1-5
CASSLTAGPQPQHF
>TRBV6-5|TRBJ1-2
CASSYAANYGYTF
>TRBV4-1|TRBJ1-4
CASSQDWATGGPLLFF
>TRBV9|TRBJ1-1
CASNPLADMNTEAFF
>TRBV7-9|TRBJ1-4
CASSLGEMGVKKVF
>TRBV4-1|TRBJ2-3
CASSPGQSDTQYF
>TRBV4-1|TRBJ2-5
CASSPSQGRGGRETQYF
>TRBV6-4|TRBJ2-5
CASKHGQGLIERGETQYF
>TRBV6-6|TRBJ2-1
CASRPGTGGNEQFF
>TRBV4-1|TRBJ2-2
CASSQAQGVDTGELFF
>TRBV5-1|TRBJ2-3
CASSFSGGAGTDTQYF
>TRBV11-2|TRBJ1-3
CASSFLLGNTIYF
>TRBV19|TRBJ2-1
CASSIGFRGRRVDEQFF
>TRBV7-3|TRBJ1-1
CASSLATGPNTEAFF
>TRBV4-2|TRBJ2-5
CASSQDWNRGKETQYF
>TRBV9|TRBJ1-1
CASSVVGRLNTEAFF
>TRBV29-1|TRBJ2-6
CSAIRGDHWGSGANVLTF
>TRBV10-1|TRBJ2-3
CASSESSCTDTQYF
>TRBV5-1|TRBJ2-4
CASSLNPGLAGGREQNIQYF
>TRBV6-6|TRBJ1-5
CASAGSNSNQPQHF
>TRBV18|TRBJ1-4
CASSVFVGSANEKLFF
>TRBV14|TRBJ1-3
CASSLDRAGLGNTIYF
>TRBV13|TRBJ2-2
CASSQGQGITGELFF
>TRBV11-1|TRBJ1-5
CASSLARGADQPQHF
>TRBV6-1|TRBJ1-5
CASSWDSTGQPQHF
>TRBV7-2|TRBJ2-5
CASSLTYGSGLQETQYF
>TRBV2|TRBJ1-1
CASSDEGNTEAFF
>TRBV5-1|TRBJ2-3
CASSLARLAGAQNTQYF
>TRBV5-6|TRBJ2-7
CASSLRRHTGYDPYEQYF
>TRBV2|TRBJ2-5
CASRRGLREETQYF
>TRBV6-6|TRBJ2-2
CASSPPGQGRTGELFF
>TRBV28|TRBJ2-7
CASSGGGTASYEQYF
>TRBV29-1|TRBJ1-4
CSVGERRSPNEKLFF
>TRBV11-1|TRBJ2-4
CASSSNRDRKNIQYF
>TRBV29-1|TRBJ2-7
CSVDGDTEYEQYF
>TRBV6-1|TRBJ2-7
CASRGQGAYEQYF
>TRBV11-3|TRBJ1-3
CASSFSSGNTIYF
>TRBV19|TRBJ2-7
CASSRDTYYEQYF
>TRBV4-1|TRBJ1-6
CASSQIMGTGRSSYNSPLHF
>TRBV2|TRBJ1-6
CASSGPGTGNNSPLHF
>TRBV9|TRBJ2-5
CASSEEKRGGRGLGTQYF
>TRBV19|TRBJ2-5
CASSAKPLSDRSQETQYF
>TRBV5-1|TRBJ2-2
CASSLSGRDTGELFF
>TRBV11-3|TRBJ2-1
CASSRLAGDNEQFF
>TRBV28|TRBJ2-5
CASSVLGETQYF
>TRBV28|TRBJ1-6
CASSAGGSPLHF
>TRBV7-2|TRBJ2-3
CASSSHRGAGYADTQYF
>TRBV29-1|TRBJ2-1
CSVEMTDGSSYNEQFF
>TRBV21-1|TRBJ1-1
CASSPRTVRGLNTEAFF
>TRBV2|TRBJ2-5
CASSEDRVIETQYF
>TRBV6-1|TRBJ1-1
CASLDRATEAFF
>TRBV5-1|TRBJ2-5
CASALLQGAVETQYF
>TRBV5-4|TRBJ1-2
CASGGGQGTNYGYTF
>TRBV6-6|TRBJ1-2
CASRQQSNYGYTF
>TRBV2|TRBJ2-1
CASTSGVHNEQFF
>TRBV27|TRBJ1-2
CASTIGWGRGYGYTF
>TRBV5-4|TRBJ1-1
CASSLGGRGSLRNTEAFF
>TRBV5-4|TRBJ1-3
CASSLNKATGSGNTIYF